This T cell receptor (beta chain) was captured in a study of blood T cell repertoires in COVID-19. Sequencing used immunoSEQ multiplex PCR; TCRdb keeps in-frame clones, though not all of them. The top ten clones hold approximately 15% of a sample with about 180,000 clones, approximately 78% of them seen once. The CDR3 has 15 amino acids. J was trimmed by 3 bases and V by 1 base; bases with no gene match: 4. Germline lookup yields CDR1 LGHNA and CDR2 YSLEER. V is TRBV4-3 and J is TRBJ1-2; 8 nucleotides agree with TRBD1. The sequence was collected from a woman aged 45 to 65 who had recovered from COVID-19. Sequencing input: PBMCs or T cells enriched from blood (not recorded which). The CDR3 nucleotides read TGCGCCAGCAGCCAAGGGACAGGGACCTACTATGGCTACACCTTC. The encoded protein is CASSQGTGTYYGYTF.